This entry is about one T cell receptor beta chain. Its antigen is not identified. Germline assignment: CDR1 LNHDA and CDR2 SQIVND (reference sequence). The CDR3 runs to 15 residues. V shed 1 base, J shed 8 bases, and the junction held 0 bases outside the gene matches. Repertoires were generated with immunoSEQ multiplex PCR, while TCRdb's copy carries only in-frame clones and drops some. The sample carries about 550,000 clones, 95% recorded once. CD45RO-negative, CCR7-selected cells formed the naive CD8 fraction, which excluded terminally differentiated effector memory CD45RA+ cells. The sample originates from a study of shared clonotypes between healthy human individuals. About the study: Each donor's CD8 memory used one plate, CD8 naive two, each CD4 subset three.

Study findings and constraints: Though the depth was large, rarefaction showed that sorted-subset sequencing was incomplete.

The chain couples TRBV19 to TRBJ2-1, with 15 bases aligning to TRBD2. Sequences were obtained from naive CD8+ T cells sorted from blood. This clonotype was obtained from a young woman in good health. The CDR3 region has the DNA TGTGCCAGTAGTATAGGGACTAGCGGGAGGGATGAGCAGTTCTTC. This translates into CASSIGTSGRDEQFF. The entire variable domain, with the rest obtained from reference TRBV19 and TRBJ2-1, is as follows: DGGITQSPKYLFRKEGQNVTLSCEQNLNHDAMYWYRQDPGQGLRLIYYSQIVNDFQKGDIAEGYSVSREKKESFPLTVTSAQKNPTAFYLCASSIGTSGRDEQFFGPGTRLTVL.